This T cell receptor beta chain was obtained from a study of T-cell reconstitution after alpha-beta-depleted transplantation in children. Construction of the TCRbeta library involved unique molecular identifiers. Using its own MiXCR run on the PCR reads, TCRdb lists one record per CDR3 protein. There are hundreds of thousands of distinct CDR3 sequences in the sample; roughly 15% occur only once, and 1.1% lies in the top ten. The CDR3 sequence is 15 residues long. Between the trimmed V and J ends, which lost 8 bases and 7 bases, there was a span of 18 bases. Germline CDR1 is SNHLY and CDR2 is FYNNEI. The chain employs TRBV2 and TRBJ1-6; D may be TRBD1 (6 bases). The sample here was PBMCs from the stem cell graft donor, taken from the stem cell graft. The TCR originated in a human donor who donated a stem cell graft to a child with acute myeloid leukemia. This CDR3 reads CASGPDTGSNSPLHF. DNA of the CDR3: TGTGCCAGCGGACCGGATACAGGGAGCAATTCACCCCTCCACTTT.